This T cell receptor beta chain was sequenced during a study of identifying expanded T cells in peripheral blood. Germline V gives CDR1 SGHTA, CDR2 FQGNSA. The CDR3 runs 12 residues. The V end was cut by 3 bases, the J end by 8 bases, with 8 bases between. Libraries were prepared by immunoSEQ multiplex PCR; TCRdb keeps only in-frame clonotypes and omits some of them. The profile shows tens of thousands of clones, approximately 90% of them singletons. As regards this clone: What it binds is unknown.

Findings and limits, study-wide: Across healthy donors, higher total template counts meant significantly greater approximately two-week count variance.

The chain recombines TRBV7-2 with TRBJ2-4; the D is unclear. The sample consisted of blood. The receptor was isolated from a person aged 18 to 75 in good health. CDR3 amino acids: CASSFFADIQYF. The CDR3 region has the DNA TGTGCCAGCAGCTTTTTTGCCGACATTCAGTACTTC.